A selection of T cell receptor beta chains follows, all from one sample in a study of blood T cells in healthy people across ages. From the 5' RACE reads, TCRdb called clonotypes with MiXCR, one entry per CDR3 protein. The table shows a few hundred thousand distinct CDR3 sequences, with 27% occurring only once. Sequenced input: blood. These receptor sequences come from a woman in her 70s in good health. The CDR3 runs from the conserved cysteine through the conserved F or W. D genes are given only for firm matches. Some rows have no size entry. The others give once, few or many, or a class for an expanded clone.

TGTGCCAGCAGGGACTACAATGAGCAGTTCTTC | CASRDYNEQFF | TRBJ2-1 | . | many | TRBV6-2/TRBV6-3
TGTGCCAGCAGCCCCCAATCGACAAGGGACACCTACACCATATATTTT | CASSPQSTRDTYTIYF | TRBJ1-3 | . | few | TRBV4-2
TGTGCCAGCAGCCAAGATAAGGGGAGATACCTGTCCTACGAGCAGTACTTC | CASSQDKGRYLSYEQYF | TRBJ2-7 | . | few | TRBV4-2
TGCGCCAGCAGCCCCGGGACATTCGACGGGGGAAGCTACACCTTC | CASSPGTFDGGSYTF | TRBJ1-2 | . | . | TRBV5-1
TGTGCCAGCACCGGGGGGGGAGTGTACCAAGAGACCCAGTACTTC | CASTGGGVYQETQYF | TRBJ2-5 | TRBD2 | few | TRBV7-2
TGCGCCAGCAGCACCCCCGGGACAACCCGGGATACGCAGTATTTT | CASSTPGTTRDTQYF | TRBJ2-3 | . | few | TRBV5-1
TGTGCCAGCAGCTCCGACCTAGGAGATACGCAGTATTTT | CASSSDLGDTQYF | TRBJ2-3 | . | few | TRBV7-8
TGTGCCGTCAGGGGGGAAGAGACCCAGTACTTC | CAVRGEETQYF | TRBJ2-5 | . | few | TRBV10-3
TGTGCCAGCAGCTTTGGACAGGGACAAGGGGGTGAGACCCAGTACTTC | CASSFGQGQGGETQYF | TRBJ2-5 | TRBD1 | . | TRBV5-6
TGCGCCAGCAGCCCCATCGACAGTACGGATACGCAGTATTTT | CASSPIDSTDTQYF | TRBJ2-3 | . | . | TRBV5-1
TGTGCCAGCAGTGACTCGAGTCGGTCCAATTTCGATTCTCTGGCTGAAGCTTTCTTT | CASSDSSRSNFDSLAEAFF | TRBJ1-1 | . | . | TRBV6-4
TGTGCCAGCAGCCGGGGAAGTCAGACAGATGCGCAGTATTTT | CASSRGSQTDAQYF | TRBJ2-3 | . | . | TRBV7-3
TGTGCCAGCAGTTACTCGAGGGGCACAGATACGCAGTATTTT | CASSYSRGTDTQYF | TRBJ2-3 | . | few | TRBV6-5
TGTGCCAGCTCACCCATTCCTACAGGGGGAGCCGGCAATCAGCCCCAGCATTTT | CASSPIPTGGAGNQPQHF | TRBJ1-5 | TRBD1 | . | TRBV18
TGTGCCAGCAGCTCGGGATACCAAGAGACCCAGTACTTC | CASSSGYQETQYF | TRBJ2-5 | . | many | TRBV5-4
TGTGCCAGCAGGTCAGGGGGCGCGGGGCACACTGAAGCTTTCTTT | CASRSGGAGHTEAFF | TRBJ1-1 | TRBD1 | few | TRBV27
TGTGCCAGCAGTTTTTGGGGCGGTAATTCACCCCTCCACTTT | CASSFWGGNSPLHF | TRBJ1-6 | . | few | TRBV12-3/TRBV12-4
TGTGCCAGCAGCGTTACAGGGTGGACTAATGAAAAACTGTTTTTT | CASSVTGWTNEKLFF | TRBJ1-4 | . | . | TRBV9
TGCAGTGCTACGAGTTCAGGGTTAGGGGTTACGAGTGAAAAACTGTTTTTT | CSATSSGLGVTSEKLFF | TRBJ1-4 | . | . | TRBV20-1
TGTGCCAGCAGTCAACTACCTTGGAACACCGGGGAGCTGTTTTTT | CASSQLPWNTGELFF | TRBJ2-2 | . | . | TRBV6-1